One and the same sample provided the 30 T cell receptor beta chains below, sequenced in a study of control samples from healthy donors and cancer patients. Only in-frame clones appear in the TCRdb table, and some are missing; sequencing was by immunoSEQ multiplex PCR. Of about 100,000 clones in the sample, more than 85% were seen once. The source material was blood. These receptors all come from a man aged 25 to 40 in good health.

The chain links TRBV27 to TRBJ2-1; TRBD2 agrees at 8 bases. After removal of 7 bases from V and 0 bases from J, the junction contained 8 bases not matched to a gene. Looked up from germline, CDR1 is MNHEY and CDR2 is SMNVEV (reference sequence). The CDR3 extends over 16 amino acids. CDR3 region: CASNPTGTSSYNEQFF. The CDR3, as DNA: TGTGCCAGCAACCCGACGGGGACTAGCTCCTACAATGAGCAGTTCTTC.

The chain combines TRBV6-5 with TRBJ1-4, with 7 bases fitting TRBD1. The CDR3 totals 15 residues. The V gene end was trimmed by 6 bases and the J gene end by 8 bases; junction bases not matched to a gene: 12. Germline loops: CDR1 MNHEY, CDR2 SVGAGI. The CDR3 protein is CASRRNRGKGEKLFF. CDR3 in DNA: TGTGCCAGCAGACGGAACAGGGGAAAAGGAGAAAAACTGTTTTTT.

The chain employs TRBV5-4 and TRBJ2-7; D is uncertain. V was pared by 2 bases and J by 6 bases, with 12 bases between. CDR1 SGHNT and CDR2 YYREEE come from the germline V gene (reference sequence). The CDR3 runs 13 residues. CDR3 sequence (DNA): TGTGCCAGCAGCTTCAACCCCCCGGCCGAGCAGTACTTC. It encodes CASSFNPPAEQYF.

This chain links TRBV5-1 with TRBJ2-3; D gene uncertain. V was clipped by 4 bases and J by 1 base, with 13 bases between them. This CDR3 spans 15 amino acids. The germline gives CDR1 SGHRS, CDR2 YFSETQ. The CDR3 reads CASSTEDGRTDTQYF. The CDR3 DNA is TGCGCCAGCAGCACCGAGGACGGGCGCACAGATACGCAGTATTTT.

The chain joins TRBV11-2 to TRBJ1-3, with 7 bases fitting TRBD1. The CDR3 totals 17 residues. Germline trimming cut 4 bases from V and 3 bases from J; bases unmatched to any gene: 12. The germline CDR1 and CDR2 sequences are SGHAT and FQNNGV. CDR3 in DNA: TGTGCCAGCAGCTCCTCGACAGGGCTACAGGGTGGAAACACCATATATTTT. As protein: CASSSSTGLQGGNTIYF.

This clone has just one count. The V and J genes are TRBV28 and TRBJ1-4; a possible D gene is TRBD1 (6 bases). Trimming left V 3 bases short and J 7 bases short, with 12 bases between. The germline gives CDR1 MDHEN, CDR2 SYDVKM. The CDR3 is 14 amino acids. CDR3 region: CASSFEGGGEKLFF. CDR3 coding DNA: TGTGCCAGCAGTTTCGAGGGGGGCGGTGAAAAACTGTTTTTT.

The chain uses TRBV7-9 and TRBJ2-3, with a weak D call TRBD1 (5 bases). Germline loops: CDR1 SEHNR, CDR2 FQNEAQ (reference sequence). V lost 4 bases, J lost 6 bases, and 14 bases lay in between. CDR3 size: 14 residues. CDR3: CASSSGQGHDTQYF. The CDR3 DNA reads as TGTGCCAGCAGCTCTGGGCAGGGTCACGATACGCAGTATTTT.

This chain links TRBV19 with TRBJ2-5, with D uncertain. Germline loops: CDR1 LNHDA, CDR2 SQIVND (reference sequence). The CDR3 totals 15 residues. Trimming pared 4 bases from V and 2 bases from J, leaving 14 bases between. For the CDR3, the DNA is TGTGCCAGTAGTAGCTCCGGTGCCGGGCAAGAGACCCAGTACTTC. Residues: CASSSSGAGQETQYF.

V gene TRBV7-2 combines with J gene TRBJ2-7; 11 bases are shared with TRBD2. This CDR3 comprises 16 residues. Germline CDR1 and CDR2: SGHTA and FQGNSA. Trimming cost V 2 bases and J 3 bases; bases outside gene matches: 6. The CDR3: CASSLRTSGSFYEQYF. For the CDR3, the DNA is TGTGCCAGCAGCTTACGCACTAGCGGGAGCTTCTACGAGCAGTACTTC.

The rearrangement links TRBV6-2 or TRBV6-3 to TRBJ2-5; D is possibly TRBD2 (6 bases). The germline V gene has CDR1 MNHEY and CDR2 SVGEGT. The CDR3 is 15 residues long. Trimming took off 2 bases at V and 1 base at J, with 11 bases between the two ends. The CDR3 is CASSYIGDFQETQYF. CDR3 bases: TGTGCCAGCAGTTACATAGGGGACTTCCAAGAGACCCAGTACTTC.

In DNA form, the CDR3 reads TGTGCCAGCAGTCTAGGCTACGAGCAGTACTTC. It specifies CASSLGYEQYF. The genes are TRBV2 and TRBJ2-7; no clear D gene. This CDR3 contains 11 residues. V shed 5 bases and J shed 3 bases, with 5 bases lying between them. Germline V gives CDR1 SNHLY, CDR2 FYNNEI.

The chain carries TRBV6-5 and TRBJ1-2, with D maybe TRBD1 (6 bases). Between the trimmed V and J ends, which lost 6 bases and 6 bases, there was a span of 14 bases. The CDR3 sequence is 13 residues long. CDR1 and CDR2 (germline): MNHEY, SVGAGI. CDR3 sequence: CASSLGAQDGYTF. CDR3 sequence (DNA): TGTGCCAGCAGCCTGGGGGCGCAGGATGGCTACACCTTC.

The rearrangement links TRBV12-5 to TRBJ2-6; 8 bases are shared with TRBD2. The CDR3 is made up of 16 amino acids. Germline V gives CDR1 LGHNT, CDR2 FRNRAP. Trimming removed 6 bases from V and 0 bases from J; junction bases left unmatched: 4. The CDR3 sequence is CASGREGLSGANVLTF. CDR3 nucleotides: TGTGCTAGTGGCCGGGAGGGCCTCTCTGGGGCCAACGTCCTGACTTTC.

The V gene is TRBV5-1, the J gene TRBJ2-3, with D tentatively TRBD2 (5 bases). CDR1 and CDR2 from the germline V gene are SGHRS and YFSETQ. This CDR3 is built from 12 residues. The V gene lost 4 bases and the J gene lost 11 bases, with 14 bases spanning the gap. The CDR3 loop reads CASSPPPGMQYF. The CDR3 coding sequence is TGCGCCAGCAGCCCCCCCCCGGGGATGCAGTATTTT.

This chain joins TRBV4-3 and TRBJ2-3, with 7 bases identical to TRBD2. J gave up 4 bases and V 0 bases, and 4 bases lay outside the gene matches. This CDR3 has 15 amino acids. Per the germline V gene, CDR1 is LGHNA and CDR2 is YSLEER. The CDR3: CASSQESGGSDTQYF. The CDR3 bases are TGCGCCAGCAGCCAAGAGTCGGGAGGTTCAGATACGCAGTATTTT.

This clone was seen once. V is TRBV6-5 and J is TRBJ1-5; 7 positions agree with TRBD1. The V gene end was trimmed by 5 bases and the J gene end by 7 bases; junction bases not matched to a gene: 8. CDR3 length: 14 residues. Germline CDR1 reads MNHEY; CDR2 reads SVGAGI. The CDR3 reads CASSPTGAHQPQHF. The DNA for the CDR3 is TGTGCCAGCAGTCCTACAGGGGCGCACCAGCCCCAGCATTTT.

The J gene is TRBJ2-5, the V gene TRBV5-6, with a weak D call TRBD2 (6 bases). The V gene lost 6 bases and the J gene lost 7 bases, with 10 bases spanning the gap. CDR1 and CDR2 from the germline V gene are SGHDT and YYEEEE. This CDR3 spans 11 amino acids. CDR3 region: CASTLGGTQYF. For the CDR3, the DNA is TGTGCCAGCACCCTGGGGGGGACCCAGTACTTC.

V and J are TRBV20-1 and TRBJ2-5, with 8 bases matching TRBD1. The length of the CDR3 is 14 residues. Unmatched junction bases numbered 4, after V lost 3 bases and J lost 1 base. Germline V gene sequence: CDR1 DFQATT, CDR2 SNEGSKA (reference sequence). The CDR3 coding sequence is TGCAGTGCTAGTCCGGGACAGGTCCAAGAGACCCAGTACTTC. Translating it yields CSASPGQVQETQYF.

V and J are TRBV28 and TRBJ1-2; 8 nucleotides align to TRBD1. CDR3 length: 15 amino acids. Germline-derived CDR1 and CDR2 are MDHEN and SYDVKM. V gave up 6 bases and J gave up 5 bases; unmatched junction bases: 11. The chain's CDR3 is CASRSTGTGGYGYTF. In nucleotides, the CDR3 is TGTGCCAGCAGATCTACCGGGACAGGCGGATATGGCTACACCTTC.

The rearrangement joins TRBV18 to TRBJ1-1; TRBD1 is a possible D gene (5 bases). V was shortened by 2 bases and J by 3 bases, with 19 bases between the two germline ends. The CDR3 is made up of 17 amino acids. Germline CDR1 and CDR2: KGHSH and LQKENI. The CDR3 nucleotides read TGTGCCAGCTCACCAGATATAGCAGGGTCAGTTGACACTGAAGCTTTCTTT. Translation gives CASSPDIAGSVDTEAFF.

The V gene is TRBV4-2, the J gene TRBJ1-2; D is possibly TRBD1 (6 bases). Germline V CDR1 and CDR2: LGHNA, YNFKEQ. CDR3 size: 19 residues. V lost 3 bases and J 1 base, leaving 24 bases between the germline ends. CDR3 residues: CASSQELPGEGGGNYGYTF. The CDR3 nucleotides read TGTGCCAGCAGCCAGGAACTACCGGGAGAAGGGGGGGGTAACTATGGCTACACCTTC.

V gene TRBV2 combines with J gene TRBJ2-7; TRBD1 matches at 8 bases. CDR1 and CDR2 (germline): SNHLY, FYNNEI. V lost 2 bases to trimming and J lost 2 bases; unmatched junction nucleotides: 5. This CDR3 region has 15 residues. This CDR3 is CASSEWGTGAYEQYF. The CDR3 DNA reads as TGTGCCAGCAGTGAATGGGGGACAGGAGCCTACGAGCAGTACTTC.

This clone was seen once. CDR3 amino acids: CASSRMGDTEAFF. Written as DNA, the CDR3 is TGTGCCAGCTCACGTATGGGCGACACTGAAGCTTTCTTT. This chain joins TRBV18 and TRBJ1-1; unclear D gene. V lost 4 bases and J lost 3, with 9 bases in between. CDR3 length: 13 residues. Germline V CDR1 and CDR2: KGHSH, LQKENI.

Here the CDR3 DNA reads TGTGCCAGCAGCCCAAATAGGGGTCTGACAGATACGCAGTATTTT. Encoded protein: CASSPNRGLTDTQYF. This sequence joins TRBV11-2 and TRBJ2-3; a weak D match, TRBD1 (5 bases). The germline V gene has CDR1 SGHAT and CDR2 FQNNGV. This CDR3 comprises 15 residues. V lost 5 bases, J lost 3 bases, and 15 bases lay in between. Combining the CDR3 with reference TRBV11-2 and TRBJ2-3 gives the whole variable domain EAGVAQSPRYKIIEKRQSVAFWCNPISGHATLYWYQQILGQGPKLLIQFQNNGVVDDSQLPKDRFSAERLKGVDSTLKIQPAKLEDSAVYLCASSPNRGLTDTQYFGPGTRLTVL.

This clone was seen a handful of times. This sequence joins TRBV5-5 and TRBJ2-7, with D possibly TRBD1 on 6 matching bases. Trimming stripped 5 bases from V and 0 bases from J, with 18 bases between. The CDR3 is made up of 16 amino acids. Per the germline V gene, CDR1 is SGHKS and CDR2 is YYEKEE (reference sequence). The CDR3, as DNA: TGTGCCAGCAGTTTGTATGGGGGCTTCGGCTCCTACGAGCAGTACTTC. Amino acids: CASSLYGGFGSYEQYF. Based on the CDR3 plus reference TRBV5-5 and TRBJ2-7, the full variable domain is DAGVTQSPTHLIKTRGQQVTLRCSPISGHKSVSWYQQVLGQGPQFIFQYYEKEERGRGNFPDRFSARQFPNYSSELNVNALLLGDSALYLCASSLYGGFGSYEQYFGPGTRLTVT.

The chain employs TRBV2 and TRBJ1-2; 11 nucleotides line up with TRBD1. Germline CDR1 is SNHLY and CDR2 is FYNNEI. This CDR3 is 14 amino acids long. V gave up 7 bases and J gave up 7 bases; unmatched junction bases: 8. CDR3 region: CASTYGQGASGYTF. The CDR3 DNA follows: TGTGCCAGCACTTATGGACAGGGGGCCAGTGGCTACACCTTC.

The CDR3 loop is CASSFGYEQYF. The CDR3 DNA reads as TGTGCCAGCAGTTTCGGTTACGAGCAGTACTTC. V usage is TRBV27 and J usage is TRBJ2-7; D not certain. The CDR3 totals 11 residues. V was cut by 3 bases and J by 4 bases, with 4 bases left in between. Per germline, CDR1 MNHEY and CDR2 SMNVEV (reference sequence).

V and J are TRBV4-2 and TRBJ2-1; no clear D gene. This CDR3 comprises 12 residues. The germline gives CDR1 LGHNA, CDR2 YNFKEQ. The germline V and J ends were trimmed by 5 bases and 5 bases, with 7 bases remaining between them. The CDR3, as DNA: TGTGCCAGCAGCGGTCCAAACAATGAGCAGTTCTTC. Its translation is CASSGPNNEQFF.

The J gene is TRBJ1-1, the V gene TRBV4-2, with D uncertain. Trimming took off 4 bases at V and 1 base at J, with 10 bases between the two ends. The CDR3 totals 14 residues. CDR1 is LGHNA and CDR2 is YNFKEQ in the germline V gene. CDR3 sequence: CASSLSFRNTEAFF. DNA of the CDR3: TGTGCCAGCAGCCTCTCTTTCCGGAACACTGAAGCTTTCTTT.

J is TRBJ2-7 and V is TRBV28; no reliable D call. The CDR3 length is 14 residues. Per the germline V gene, CDR1 is MDHEN and CDR2 is SYDVKM. Trimming cost V 4 bases and J 5 bases, with 15 bases left between them. The CDR3 coding sequence is TGTGCCAGCAGTTCCACTCCTCTACGGCACGAGCAGTACTTC. Translation gives CASSSTPLRHEQYF.